Listed below are T cell receptor beta chains from one sample, sequenced in a study of control samples from healthy donors and cancer patients. Profiling relied on immunoSEQ multiplex PCR, and the TCRdb table lists in-frame clones only, not all of them. The sample yields about 82,000 clones, around 87% seen once. Sequenced sample: blood. The receptors come from a middle-aged man in good health. CDR3s include the opening cysteine and the closing phenylalanine or tryptophan. Each record gives: D gene, clone size, J gene, V gene, CDR3 DNA, CDR3 protein. The D gene is left open where the match is weak. Some rows have no size entry. The others give once, few or many, or a class for an expanded clone.

NA NA TRBJ2-3 TRBV6-5 TGTGCCAGCAGTCGAAGATTCGAGGCTAAAGATACGCAGTATTTT CASSRRFEAKDTQYF
NA few TRBJ1-5 TRBV7-2 TGTGCCAGCAGCCCAGGGAAGGGCAATCAGCCCCAGCATTTT CASSPGKGNQPQHF
NA NA TRBJ1-1 TRBV7-2 TGTGCCAGCAGCCCCCCTAGGGGCTCCGGTACTGAAGCTTTCTTT CASSPPRGSGTEAFF
NA NA TRBJ2-3 TRBV5-6 TGTGCCAGCAGCTTGAGTATGGGGACAGATACGCAGTATTTT CASSLSMGTDTQYF
NA once TRBJ2-2 TRBV12-3/TRBV12-4 TGTGCCAGCAGTTCCCAAGACACCGGGGAGCTGTTTTTT CASSSQDTGELFF
NA NA TRBJ1-2 TRBV25-1 TGTGCCAGCAGTGCCTCCGGGGGACCCGGCTACACCTTC CASSASGGPGYTF
NA NA TRBJ1-2 TRBV4-3 TGCGCCAGCAGCCAAGAGTCCGGGAGAATTTACTATGGCTACACCTTC CASSQESGRIYYGYTF
NA NA TRBJ2-3 TRBV7-3 TGTGCCAGCAGCTTAAACCCAGGCACAGATACGCAGTATTTT CASSLNPGTDTQYF
NA few TRBJ1-3 TRBV12-5 TGTGCTAGTGGTTTGGGTCAGGGAACTGGAAACACCATATATTTT CASGLGQGTGNTIYF
NA NA TRBJ1-1 TRBV15 TGTGCCACCAGCAGGGGGACCCCTGAAGCTTTCTTT CATSRGTPEAFF
NA NA TRBJ2-7 TRBV5-1 TGCGCCAGCAGCGAAATGGAAAAGCAGTACTTC CASSEMEKQYF
TRBD1 NA TRBJ1-4 TRBV18 TGTGCCAGCTCACCACAGGGGGCCGCGGAAAAACTGTTTTTT CASSPQGAAEKLFF
NA NA TRBJ2-5 TRBV7-6 TGTGCCAGCAGCCGTGTTCACGAGGTGGGAGAGACCCAGTACTTC CASSRVHEVGETQYF
TRBD2 NA TRBJ2-1 TRBV29-1 TGCAGCGTCCAGGGCGGGAGCTACAATGAGCAGTTCTTC CSVQGGSYNEQFF
TRBD2 NA TRBJ2-1 TRBV2 TGTGCCAGCAGTGTGTCGACTAGCGGGAATAATGAGCAGTTCTTC CASSVSTSGNNEQFF
TRBD1 NA TRBJ1-4 TRBV5-1 TGCGCCAGCGGATATCAGGGGGCCGATGAAAAACTGTTTTTT CASGYQGADEKLFF
NA NA TRBJ1-1 TRBV28 TGTGCCAGCAGTTCGGACGGCACGAACACTGAAGCTTTCTTT CASSSDGTNTEAFF
TRBD2 NA TRBJ2-2 TRBV30 TGTGCCCGGTCGAAATCAGGTAGCGGGAGTTTCACCGGGGAGCTGTTTTTT CARSKSGSGSFTGELFF
NA NA TRBJ1-1 TRBV6-6 TGTGCCAGCAGTTACTCGAGGACCCCCCCAGGTACTGAAGCTTTCTTT CASSYSRTPPGTEAFF
TRBD1 NA TRBJ2-5 TRBV24-1 TGTGCCACCAGTGATACAGGGACAGGGACCAAAGAGACCCAGTACTTC CATSDTGTGTKETQYF
NA few TRBJ1-1 TRBV9 TGTGCCAGCAGCGTAGACGAGGCGTACGGTGAAGCTTTCTTT CASSVDEAYGEAFF
NA NA TRBJ2-7 TRBV12-3/TRBV12-4 TGTGCCAGCAGTTGGACTAACCTCTACGAGCAGTACTTC CASSWTNLYEQYF
NA NA TRBJ2-5 TRBV6-5 TGTGCCAGCAGTTACGCGGGATGGGAGACCCAGTACTTC CASSYAGWETQYF
NA few TRBJ1-5 TRBV27 TGTGCCAGCAGTTTTCGGCAGAGCAATCAGCCCCAGCATTTT CASSFRQSNQPQHF
NA NA TRBJ2-1 TRBV13 TGTGCCAGCAGCTTAGGCTCCAATGAGCAGTTCTTC CASSLGSNEQFF
TRBD1 NA TRBJ1-2 TRBV13 TGTGCCAGCAGTTCCGTGACAGGGGTAGATGGCTACACCTTC CASSSVTGVDGYTF
TRBD1 once TRBJ1-5 TRBV18 TGTGCCAGCTCACTACAGGGGAATCAGCCCCAGCATTTT CASSLQGNQPQHF
NA NA TRBJ2-1 TRBV19 TGTGCCAGTAGCCTTGTGGCCTCCTACAATGAGCAGTTCTTC CASSLVASYNEQFF
NA few TRBJ2-7 TRBV19 TGTGCCAGCTCCGGACAGTTTAATTCCTACGAGCAGTACTTC CASSGQFNSYEQYF
NA NA TRBJ2-1 TRBV24-1 TGTGCCACCCAGGACTACCACTCCTACAATGAGCAGTTCTTC CATQDYHSYNEQFF
TRBD1 NA TRBJ1-6 TRBV9 TGTGCCAGCAAGGACAGGGCTGGTCTCGATTCACCCCTCCACTTT CASKDRAGLDSPLHF
NA NA TRBJ1-1 TRBV12-5 TGTGCTAGTGGTTTGGAGGAGGGCACTGAAGCTTTCTTT CASGLEEGTEAFF
NA NA TRBJ2-7 TRBV7-2 TGTGCCAGCAGCCAAAGCGTGGAGCGGCCCAAGCAGTACTTC CASSQSVERPKQYF
NA NA TRBJ2-3 TRBV2 TGTGCCAGCAGTGAACAGGCGTTCACAGATACGCAGTATTTT CASSEQAFTDTQYF
NA NA TRBJ1-2 TRBV27 TGTGCCAGCAGTTTAGCTCCAGGGGCGTACTATGGCTACACCTTC CASSLAPGAYYGYTF
NA NA TRBJ1-3 TRBV25-1 TGTGCCAGCCATAATGGAAACACCATATATTTT CASHNGNTIYF
NA NA TRBJ2-5 TRBV29-1 TGCAGCGTTGAAGGGACGTCCAAAGAGACCCAGTACTTC CSVEGTSKETQYF
TRBD2 once TRBJ2-1 TRBV4-3 TGCGCCAGCAGCCAAGGACCGGGACTAGTCAATGAGCAGTTCTTC CASSQGPGLVNEQFF
NA once TRBJ1-1 TRBV4-1 TGCGCCAGCAGCCAAGGGGGGCTCACTGAAGCTTTCTTT CASSQGGLTEAFF
NA once TRBJ2-1 TRBV2 TGTGCCAGCATCGGATACGGGGGAGGTGAGCAGTTCTTC CASIGYGGGEQFF
TRBD2 NA TRBJ2-1 TRBV6-1 TGTGCCAGCAGTGAAGCGGGGGGACTATTTTACAATGAGCAGTTCTTC CASSEAGGLFYNEQFF
NA NA TRBJ2-3 TRBV11-2 TGTGCCAGCAGCGACTCTAGACCCACAGATACGCAGTATTTT CASSDSRPTDTQYF
NA NA TRBJ2-3 TRBV19 TGTGCCAGCACTGATTCACTCCTCACAGATACGCAGTATTTT CASTDSLLTDTQYF
TRBD1 NA TRBJ1-1 TRBV18 TGTGCCAGCTCACCCGGGACAGGGGAATCAGCTTTCTTT CASSPGTGESAFF
NA NA TRBJ1-2 TRBV27 TGTGCCAGCGCTACGGGACGGCTTAACTATGGCTACACCTTC CASATGRLNYGYTF
TRBD1 few TRBJ2-5 TRBV27 TGTGCCAGCAGTTCTGGGACAGGGGGCGTAGAGACCCAGTACTTC CASSSGTGGVETQYF
NA NA TRBJ1-2 TRBV24-1 TGTGCCACCAGTGATTTGGCAGCCAACTATGGCTACACCTTC CATSDLAANYGYTF
TRBD1 NA TRBJ1-2 TRBV12-3/TRBV12-4 TGTGCCAGCAGCCGGGACAGGGGGCTGGGCTACACCTTC CASSRDRGLGYTF
NA NA TRBJ1-1 TRBV2 TGTGCCAGCATTCCCATTGGGTTCAGCACTGAAGCTTTCTTT CASIPIGFSTEAFF
NA NA TRBJ1-2 TRBV6-5 TGTGCCAGCAGTTACTCGGGGGACACCTGGGATGGCTACACCTTC CASSYSGDTWDGYTF
TRBD1 once TRBJ1-1 TRBV2 TGTGCCAGCAGCTCACAGGGGGCGAAAGGAACTGAAGCTTTCTTT CASSSQGAKGTEAFF
NA NA TRBJ1-1 TRBV3-1/TRBV3-2 TGTGCCAGCAGCCAAGGGGGCGCGGCCACTGAAGCTTTCTTT CASSQGGAATEAFF
TRBD1 once TRBJ1-1 TRBV28 TGTGCCAGCAGTTCGCCTAGGACAGGGGGCGCGTCTGAAGCTTTCTTT CASSSPRTGGASEAFF